The present TCR beta chain was sequenced within a study of cytomegalovirus exposure and HLA in healthy donors. The PCR had 60 Vbeta and 13 Jbeta primers. TCRdb keeps only in-frame clones here, not all; method: immunoSEQ multiplex PCR. Recorded here are approximately 100,000 clones; the top ten clones represent less than 4.5%. This CDR3 comprises 13 residues. Germline V gene lookup returns CDR1 GTSNPN and CDR2 SVGIG (reference sequence). V lost 0 bases, J lost 5 bases, and 7 bases lay in between. This receptor was taken from a middle-aged man in good health and CMV-seronegative. This chain uses TRBV30 with TRBJ1-4, with D uncertain. Input material: PBMCs. CDR3 region: CAWSVRRNEKLFF. The CDR3 DNA sequence: TGTGCCTGGAGTGTTAGGAGAAATGAAAAACTGTTTTTT.